A selection of T cell receptor beta chains follows, all from one sample in a study of identical twins. From the 5' RACE reads, TCRdb called clonotypes with MiXCR, one entry per CDR3 protein. The table has about 240,000 distinct CDR3 sequences, 9.5% to 15% seen once. A further study also used this sample, focusing on yellow fever vaccine responses in identical twins.

Specimen: memory (CD45RO+) T cells sorted from blood. These receptors were obtained from a woman aged 18-29 years in good health. CDR3s include the opening cysteine and the closing phenylalanine or tryptophan. D genes are given only for firm matches. The size field is filled for only some rows; it gives once, few, many or a size class.

DNA: TGTGCCAGCAGCCCGATTGAGGTGACGCAGACCCAGTACTTC
CDR3: CASSPIEVTQTQYF
V: TRBV5-6
size: few
D: .
J: TRBJ2-5

DNA: TGCAGTGCTAGAGTTACCGGAGTTTCCTACGAGCAGTACTTC
CDR3: CSARVTGVSYEQYF
V: TRBV20-1
size: .
D: .
J: TRBJ2-7

DNA: TGTGCCAGCAGCGGAGAGGGGGGGCGCATCACCGGGGAGCTGTTTTTT
CDR3: CASSGEGGRITGELFF
V: TRBV6-1
size: .
D: .
J: TRBJ2-2

DNA: TGTGCCAGCAGCTTAGGGACTTCTCCTCGTGGCACCGGGGAGCTGTTTTTT
CDR3: CASSLGTSPRGTGELFF
V: TRBV11-1
size: few
D: .
J: TRBJ2-2

DNA: TGTGCCAGCAGCGTAGTGGAGACTAGCGGGGGGGCCTGGTGGAATGAGCAGTTCTTC
CDR3: CASSVVETSGGAWWNEQFF
V: TRBV9
size: .
D: TRBD2
J: TRBJ2-1

DNA: TGTGCCACCTCAACGGTTGCCGGGATTGAAGCTTTCTTT
CDR3: CATSTVAGIEAFF
V: TRBV6-6
size: few
D: .
J: TRBJ1-1

DNA: TGTGCCAGCAGCTTATCAGCAGGAGAGGATGGCTACACCTTC
CDR3: CASSLSAGEDGYTF
V: TRBV7-9
size: .
D: .
J: TRBJ1-2

DNA: TGTGCCACCAGTGACCCCAGGGGGCCGAACACCGGGGAGCTGTTTTTT
CDR3: CATSDPRGPNTGELFF
V: TRBV24-1
size: .
D: TRBD1
J: TRBJ2-2

DNA: TGCAGTGCTAGATTCCGAAAAGAGACCCAGTACTTC
CDR3: CSARFRKETQYF
V: TRBV20-1
size: .
D: .
J: TRBJ2-5

DNA: TGCAGTGCCCCGTTTATGGGGCAGTCCCTTACTAACTATGGCTACACCTTC
CDR3: CSAPFMGQSLTNYGYTF
V: TRBV20-1
size: .
D: .
J: TRBJ1-2

DNA: TGTGCCAGGGAGGACGAGGGGCTGGATGAGCAGTTCTTC
CDR3: CAREDEGLDEQFF
V: TRBV7-9
size: .
D: .
J: TRBJ2-1

DNA: TGTGCCAGCTACTCTGAGGGACGAGGCCTCCCATCAAACACCATATATTTT
CDR3: CASYSEGRGLPSNTIYF
V: TRBV28
size: many
D: .
J: TRBJ1-3

DNA: TGTGCCAGCAACCGGGACGGAGGCAATGAGCAGTTCTTC
CDR3: CASNRDGGNEQFF
V: TRBV9
size: few
D: .
J: TRBJ2-1

DNA: TGTGCCAGCAGTACTGAACCGGGACAGGGAGGGTCACCCCTCCACTTT
CDR3: CASSTEPGQGGSPLHF
V: TRBV6-5
size: few
D: TRBD1
J: TRBJ1-6

DNA: TGCAGTGCTGTGGGACAGGGGTCCTACAATGAGCAGTTCTTC
CDR3: CSAVGQGSYNEQFF
V: TRBV20-1
size: many
D: TRBD1
J: TRBJ2-1

DNA: TGTGCCACCTCTAACGCTGGCGGGGGGAAATCAGATACGCAGTATTTT
CDR3: CATSNAGGGKSDTQYF
V: TRBV27
size: few
D: TRBD2
J: TRBJ2-3

DNA: TGTGCCAGCAGGCCCACAACAGACACAGATACGCAGTATTTT
CDR3: CASRPTTDTDTQYF
V: TRBV7-3
size: .
D: .
J: TRBJ2-3

DNA: TGTGCCAGTAGAGGGACAGGGGAATCCTACGAGCAGTACTTC
CDR3: CASRGTGESYEQYF
V: TRBV19
size: few
D: TRBD1
J: TRBJ2-7

DNA: TGTGCCAGCAGCCCGGGACAGGGGACGAACAATGAGCAGTTCTTC
CDR3: CASSPGQGTNNEQFF
V: TRBV4-2
size: .
D: TRBD1
J: TRBJ2-1

DNA: TGTGCCATCAGTGAGTCGATCTACGAGCAGTACTTC
CDR3: CAISESIYEQYF
V: TRBV10-3
size: .
D: .
J: TRBJ2-7

DNA: TGCAGTGCTAGAGATGTAAGGGGACAAGAGACCCAGTACTTC
CDR3: CSARDVRGQETQYF
V: TRBV20-1
size: many
D: .
J: TRBJ2-5

DNA: TGCAGTGCGAGACAGGGCGGGAGCTCCTATAATTCACCCCTCCACTTT
CDR3: CSARQGGSSYNSPLHF
V: TRBV20-1
size: many
D: TRBD1
J: TRBJ1-6

DNA: TGTGCCAGCAGTAAAATCGCTAAGACAGGGAGGAGCACAGATACGCAGTATTTT
CDR3: CASSKIAKTGRSTDTQYF
V: TRBV28
size: many
D: .
J: TRBJ2-3

DNA: TGCGCCAGCAGTCCCATACAGGGGGAGACCCAGTACTTC
CDR3: CASSPIQGETQYF
V: TRBV5-1
size: few
D: TRBD1
J: TRBJ2-5

DNA: TGTGCCAGCAGCTCATGGGGACAGCTAAACCAAGAGACCCAGTACTTC
CDR3: CASSSWGQLNQETQYF
V: TRBV11-2
size: .
D: TRBD1
J: TRBJ2-5

DNA: TGCGCCAGCAGCTTGGTCCAGCTCACAGATACGCAGTATTTT
CDR3: CASSLVQLTDTQYF
V: TRBV5-1
size: few
D: .
J: TRBJ2-3

DNA: TGTGCCAGCAGTTCCTCGCTAGCCACTAGCTCCTACAATGAGCAGTTCTTC
CDR3: CASSSSLATSSYNEQFF
V: TRBV27
size: few
D: .
J: TRBJ2-1

DNA: TGCAGTGCTGTAGATGGGGGCCAGAGCACAGATACGCAGTATTTT
CDR3: CSAVDGGQSTDTQYF
V: TRBV20-1
size: few
D: .
J: TRBJ2-3

DNA: TGTGCCAGCAGGGCGAGGGGTTCACCCCTCCACTTT
CDR3: CASRARGSPLHF
V: TRBV2
size: .
D: .
J: TRBJ1-6

DNA: TGTGCCAGCAGCCCCCGCCAGGCAGCTACGAACACCGGGGAGCTGTTTTTT
CDR3: CASSPRQAATNTGELFF
V: TRBV5-6
size: many
D: .
J: TRBJ2-2

DNA: TGTGCCAGCAGCCCGATCTCTGGCTACACCTTC
CDR3: CASSPISGYTF
V: TRBV6-6
size: once
D: .
J: TRBJ1-2

DNA: TGTGCCAGCAGTTACCCAACCTCCTACAATGAGCAGTTCTTC
CDR3: CASSYPTSYNEQFF
V: TRBV6-2/TRBV6-3
size: few
D: .
J: TRBJ2-1

DNA: TGTGCCAGCAGCTCCCCATCTGGCAGGTCCTACGAGCAGTACTTC
CDR3: CASSSPSGRSYEQYF
V: TRBV11-2
size: few
D: .
J: TRBJ2-7

DNA: TGTGCCAGCAGTAGTCAGGGAACCTACGAGCAGTACTTC
CDR3: CASSSQGTYEQYF
V: TRBV6-2/TRBV6-3
size: .
D: .
J: TRBJ2-7

DNA: TGTGCAAGTCGCTTAGACGGGCAGGAAAGTATCTATAATTCACCCCTCCACTTT
CDR3: CASRLDGQESIYNSPLHF
V: TRBV12-2
size: .
D: .
J: TRBJ1-6

DNA: TGCAGTGCTGCAGGGGACACCTACAATGAGCAGTTCTTC
CDR3: CSAAGDTYNEQFF
V: TRBV20-1
size: .
D: .
J: TRBJ2-1

DNA: TGTGCCAGCAGCTTAGGCACCCTATATACTGAAGCTTTCTTT
CDR3: CASSLGTLYTEAFF
V: TRBV7-9
size: few
D: .
J: TRBJ1-1

DNA: TGTGCCAGCAGCTTAGGGGGCTTAAATTCACCCCTCCACTTT
CDR3: CASSLGGLNSPLHF
V: TRBV7-9
size: few
D: .
J: TRBJ1-6

DNA: TGTGCCAGCAGCACCGGGACAGGAAGCAATCAGCCCCAGCATTTT
CDR3: CASSTGTGSNQPQHF
V: TRBV7-6
size: many
D: TRBD1
J: TRBJ1-5

DNA: TGCAGCGTTACCCCTGGTGGGGGGGAAGCTTTCTTT
CDR3: CSVTPGGGEAFF
V: TRBV29-1
size: .
D: .
J: TRBJ1-1

DNA: TGTGCCAGCAGCGTAGGGACTAGCGGGAGCGAGCAGTACTTC
CDR3: CASSVGTSGSEQYF
V: TRBV9
size: few
D: TRBD2
J: TRBJ2-7

DNA: TGTGCCAGCAGCTCCCCAGCGGGAGCAACAGATACGCAGTATTTT
CDR3: CASSSPAGATDTQYF
V: TRBV11-2
size: once
D: TRBD2
J: TRBJ2-3